This T cell receptor beta chain was captured in a study of blood T cells in healthy people across ages. Germline assignment: CDR1 MNHEY and CDR2 SVGEGT. After removal of 5 bases from V and 4 bases from J, the junction contained 7 bases not matched to a gene. The CDR3 consists of 14 residues. A J-beta primer mix and a sample-barcoded 5' primer were used in a second PCR of roughly 6 to 11 cycles. A single record per CDR3 protein comes from TCRdb applying MiXCR to the 5' RACE reads. The data hold over 950,000 distinct CDR3 sequences, with approximately 38% observed a single time. Donors each provided around 10 milliliters of peripheral blood.

This clonotype was sampled from a man aged 18-30 years in good health. The sample taken for sequencing was blood. The genes are TRBV6-2 or TRBV6-3 and TRBJ1-2; 7 bases map to TRBD1. The CDR3 sequence is CASSSPRQGYGYTF. CDR3 sequence (DNA): TGTGCCAGCAGTAGCCCCCGACAGGGCTATGGCTACACCTTC.